Following are 3 T cell receptor beta chains from one sample sequenced in a study of early T cells in non-severe SARS-CoV-2 infection. TCRdb re-called the 5' RACE reads with MiXCR, one entry per CDR3 protein. The sample holds about 23,000 distinct CDR3 sequences, under 6% seen once. Sequencing used whole blood. These receptors were collected from an adult who was a healthcare worker with PCR-confirmed SARS-CoV-2 infection or an uninfected control (not recorded which).

This clonotype was counted at least ten times. The CDR3 loop reads CASSQKQGQYGYTF. The CDR3 coding sequence is TGCGCCAGCAGCCAAAAACAGGGACAGTATGGCTACACCTTC. The chain links TRBV4-3 to TRBJ1-2, with TRBD1 matching 7 bases. V lost 2 bases, J lost 5 bases, and 5 bases stayed unmatched. CDR1 and CDR2 (germline): LGHNA, YSLEER. This CDR3 is 14 amino acids long.

This clonotype was counted many times. The chain couples TRBV9 to TRBJ2-1; 8 nucleotides agree with TRBD1. The ends lost 0 bases at V and 7 bases at J; junction bases unmatched: 9. The CDR3 has 16 amino acids. CDR1 and CDR2 (germline): SGDLS, YYNGEE. The CDR3 spells CASSVASIQGANEQFF. DNA for the CDR3: TGTGCCAGCAGCGTAGCTTCGATTCAGGGGGCTAATGAGCAGTTCTTC.

Sample share makes this clonotype medium-sized. The chain recombines TRBV20-1 with TRBJ2-3; TRBD1 is a possible D gene (5 bases). The CDR3 extends over 13 amino acids. Per the germline V gene, CDR1 is DFQATT and CDR2 is SNEGSKA (reference sequence). V lost 3 bases and J lost 5, with 12 bases in between. As DNA, the CDR3 is TGCAGTGCTAGGTTAGGGGCGGTAGATACGCAGTATTTT. Residues: CSARLGAVDTQYF.